The rows below give T cell receptor beta chains drawn from one sample of a study of shared clonotypes between healthy human individuals. Only in-frame clones appear in the TCRdb table, and some are missing; sequencing was by immunoSEQ multiplex PCR. The sample includes just over 2,000,000 clones, roughly 94% of them seen just once. Sequenced sample: naive CD4+ T cells sorted from blood. The receptors originated from a man aged 18 to 29 in good health. The CDR3 runs from the conserved cysteine through the conserved F or W. Each record gives: J gene, clone size, D gene, V gene, CDR3 DNA, CDR3 protein. The D gene is left open where the match is weak. Part of the rows lack a size; the others show once, few, many or a class for expanded clones.

j_gene: TRBJ2-7
abundance: NA
d_gene: NA
v_gene: TRBV6-5
CDR3nt: TGTGCCAGCAGTCTTAGCGGTGTGGGCTCCTACGAGCAGTACTTC
CDR3aa: CASSLSGVGSYEQYF

j_gene: TRBJ2-7
abundance: NA
d_gene: TRBD1
v_gene: TRBV5-5
CDR3nt: TGTGCCAGCAGCTCGACCGGGACAGGGGGCGCCTACGAGCAGTACTTC
CDR3aa: CASSSTGTGGAYEQYF

j_gene: TRBJ1-6
abundance: NA
d_gene: NA
v_gene: TRBV30
CDR3nt: TGTGCCTGGAGTACCCGCAGGACAACCGCCAATTCACCCCTCCACTTT
CDR3aa: CAWSTRRTTANSPLHF

j_gene: TRBJ1-2
abundance: once
d_gene: TRBD1
v_gene: TRBV2
CDR3nt: TGTGCCAGCAGCCTTCTCCCCGGGACAGGGTTTGGCTACACCTTC
CDR3aa: CASSLLPGTGFGYTF

j_gene: TRBJ1-5
abundance: NA
d_gene: NA
v_gene: TRBV27
CDR3nt: TGTGCCAGCAGTTTAAGGGGTCAAGTCTACAATCAGCCCCAGCATTTT
CDR3aa: CASSLRGQVYNQPQHF

j_gene: TRBJ1-1
abundance: NA
d_gene: TRBD1
v_gene: TRBV7-9
CDR3nt: TGTGCCAGCAGCACAGGGGGCACTGAAGCTTTCTTT
CDR3aa: CASSTGGTEAFF

j_gene: TRBJ1-1
abundance: once
d_gene: NA
v_gene: TRBV6-5
CDR3nt: TGTGCCAGCAGCCGGGGGGCCGGCACTGAAGCTTTCTTT
CDR3aa: CASSRGAGTEAFF

j_gene: TRBJ2-5
abundance: NA
d_gene: TRBD2
v_gene: TRBV7-9
CDR3nt: TGTGCCAGCAGGCGAAGAGGGACTAGTCGAGGGACTGAGACCCAGTACTTC
CDR3aa: CASRRRGTSRGTETQYF

j_gene: TRBJ2-1
abundance: NA
d_gene: TRBD1
v_gene: TRBV7-7
CDR3nt: TGTGCTAGCAGCGCCGGGACAGGGCCGTGGGATGAGCAGTTCTTC
CDR3aa: CASSAGTGPWDEQFF

j_gene: TRBJ2-7
abundance: NA
d_gene: NA
v_gene: TRBV4-3
CDR3nt: TGCGCCAGCAGCCAAGAGGCGGGGCCCGAGCAGTACTTC
CDR3aa: CASSQEAGPEQYF

j_gene: TRBJ2-3
abundance: NA
d_gene: TRBD2
v_gene: TRBV10-3
CDR3nt: TGTGCCATCAGTGTCGGGGGGGCTACAGATACGCAGTATTTT
CDR3aa: CAISVGGATDTQYF

j_gene: TRBJ1-2
abundance: many
d_gene: TRBD1
v_gene: TRBV5-6
CDR3nt: TGTGCCAGCAGCTTACACGATGGACAGGGAAGCTATGGCTACACCTTC
CDR3aa: CASSLHDGQGSYGYTF

j_gene: TRBJ2-3
abundance: NA
d_gene: NA
v_gene: TRBV13
CDR3nt: TGTGCCAGCAGACTAGTAGACTCGCAGTATTTT
CDR3aa: CASRLVDSQYF

j_gene: TRBJ1-5
abundance: NA
d_gene: NA
v_gene: TRBV18
CDR3nt: TGTGCCAGCTCACCCAGCGGACGGGCGACGGGCAATCAGCCCCAGCATTTT
CDR3aa: CASSPSGRATGNQPQHF

j_gene: TRBJ1-4
abundance: once
d_gene: NA
v_gene: TRBV30
CDR3nt: TGTGCCTGGAGTGTAGGACATCCAGGGGCAGTTTTTGAAAAACTGTTTTTT
CDR3aa: CAWSVGHPGAVFEKLFF

j_gene: TRBJ2-3
abundance: once
d_gene: NA
v_gene: TRBV4-3
CDR3nt: TGCGCCAGCAGCCGAAATTTGGGGGGCACAGATACGCAGTATTTT
CDR3aa: CASSRNLGGTDTQYF

j_gene: TRBJ2-7
abundance: NA
d_gene: NA
v_gene: TRBV15
CDR3nt: TGTGCCACCAGCAGAGAATTGTTAGGTGAGCAGTACTTC
CDR3aa: CATSRELLGEQYF

j_gene: TRBJ1-2
abundance: NA
d_gene: NA
v_gene: TRBV5-4
CDR3nt: TGTGCCAGCAGCGCCGACAGTAACTATGGCTACACCTTC
CDR3aa: CASSADSNYGYTF

j_gene: TRBJ1-1
abundance: once
d_gene: TRBD1
v_gene: TRBV7-2
CDR3nt: TGTGCCAGCAGCTCTTCGCAGGGGGCGAGTACTGAAGCTTTCTTT
CDR3aa: CASSSSQGASTEAFF

j_gene: TRBJ1-1
abundance: NA
d_gene: NA
v_gene: TRBV5-1
CDR3nt: TGCGCCAGCAGCGTGGGGCCGAACACTGAAGCTTTCTTT
CDR3aa: CASSVGPNTEAFF

j_gene: TRBJ2-1
abundance: NA
d_gene: NA
v_gene: TRBV6-5
CDR3nt: TGTGCCAGCAGTTACTCGACTAGTGGTGAGCAGTTCTTC
CDR3aa: CASSYSTSGEQFF

j_gene: TRBJ2-1
abundance: NA
d_gene: TRBD2
v_gene: TRBV2
CDR3nt: TGTGCCAGCGATCTCGCGGGAGGGCCCCATGAGCAGTTCTTC
CDR3aa: CASDLAGGPHEQFF